A selection of T cell receptor beta chains follows, all from one sample in a study of T cells after yellow fever vaccination. From the 5' RACE reads, TCRdb called clonotypes with MiXCR, one entry per CDR3 protein. The top ten hold 17% of the sample, which has fewer than 450,000 distinct CDR3 sequences, 8.1% seen once. The sequencing used PBMCs, collected 35 to 50 days after the first yellow fever vaccination. These receptors were collected from a man between 18 and 29 years old who received the YFV17D yellow fever vaccine. Both conserved end residues are trimmed from each CDR3. Fields, in order: V gene, CDR3 protein.

TRBV18 ASSPRVQGIGNTEAF
TRBV18 ASSSTGAGANVLT
TRBV29-1 SVSSDSYEQY
TRBV5-1 ASSYGQGDLETQY
TRBV27 ASSPRGAGGRNTEAF
TRBV9 ASSPPGKTQY
TRBV12-3/TRBV12-4 ASSLGRTGVSLINTGELF
TRBV11-2 ASRSPRPLIQGSGEQF
TRBV7-2 ASSQLRLQKEQF
TRBV7-2 ASIDRGHTGELF
TRBV19 ASSWTENTGELF
TRBV6-5 ASSYSSQVEGNQPQH
TRBV2 ASRGQGGLETQY
TRBV10-3 ATLGLASTDTQY
TRBV7-9 ASSFPAGRGGTEAF
TRBV4-1 ASSQEDTQGDIQY
TRBV7-2 ASSVDHGGTKNIQY
TRBV2 ASTGGDTPREQY
TRBV11-2 ASSPRTGVYSSAATQY
TRBV30 AWSVDTGELF
TRBV13 ASSLGSGSRRTGELF
TRBV28 ASSLPPGGITDTQY
TRBV12-5 ASHSPGASVYGYT
TRBV5-6 ASSLSLGRGETQY
TRBV28 ASSLTGGWNTQY
TRBV14 ASSQSSRMNGYT
TRBV15 ATSRELAGTDTQY
TRBV27 ASSLSAGGLYNEQF
TRBV19 ASSMGGGLLGNEQF
TRBV11-2 ASSLLVAGGPSTDTQY
TRBV7-9 ASSLPRRNTEAF